The 20 T cell receptor beta chains reported below all come from one sample, sequenced in a study of blood T cells in healthy people across ages. It was with a sample-barcoded 5' primer and a J-beta primer mix that a second PCR of roughly 7 to 12 cycles was run. TCRdb reprocessed the 5' RACE reads with MiXCR, giving one entry per CDR3 protein. The sample lists 1.5 million to 2 million distinct CDR3 sequences, 28% occurring once. Sequenced input: blood. These receptor sequences come from a woman in her thirties in good health.

CDR3 sequence (DNA): TGTGCCAGCAGTTACGACGGGGGCGCCGTCTATGGCTACACCTTC. This encodes CASSYDGGAVYGYTF. V usage is TRBV6-5 and J usage is TRBJ1-2, with a possible D match to TRBD1 (6 bases). This CDR3 is built from 15 residues. Germline lookup yields CDR1 MNHEY and CDR2 SVGAGI. V lost 2 bases and J 4 bases, leaving 14 bases between the germline ends.

This chain uses TRBV20-1 with TRBJ1-4, with a tentative D call TRBD1 (5 bases). Germline lookup yields CDR1 DFQATT and CDR2 SNEGSKA (reference sequence). The CDR3 is made up of 13 amino acids. The ends were cut back, 2 bases at V and 4 bases at J, with 8 bases in the middle. Written as DNA, the CDR3 is TGCAGTGCTAGACAGGGATTTAATGAAAAACTGTTTTTT. It translates to CSARQGFNEKLFF.

This clonotype was recorded a few times. The chain employs TRBV5-1 and TRBJ2-1; TRBD2 might be the D (5 bases). CDR1 and CDR2 from the germline V gene are SGHRS and YFSETQ. The V end was cut by 1 base, the J end by 3 bases, with 8 bases between. The CDR3 spans 14 residues. The CDR3 sequence: CASSLSADYNEQFF. The CDR3 DNA is TGCGCCAGCAGCTTGTCAGCGGACTACAATGAGCAGTTCTTC.

The sample holds a few counts of this clonotype. The rearrangement joins TRBV5-6 to TRBJ1-2, with a tentative D call TRBD1 (5 bases). V was pared by 4 bases and J by 2 bases, with 24 bases between. From germline, CDR1 is SGHDT and CDR2 YYEEEE. The CDR3 totals 18 residues. Written as DNA, the CDR3 is TGTGCCAGCAGCAACCCAGGTCGGGGACGGACTACGAACTATGGCTACACCTTC. Protein: CASSNPGRGRTTNYGYTF.

The chain couples TRBV20-1 to TRBJ2-1; 14 nucleotides agree with TRBD2. The CDR3 loop spans 17 amino acids. After removal of 0 bases from V and 4 bases from J, the junction contained 5 bases not matched to a gene. The germline CDR1 and CDR2 sequences are DFQATT and SNEGSKA (reference sequence). The chain's CDR3 is CSARDSTSGRVYNEQFF. The CDR3, as DNA: TGCAGTGCTAGAGACTCGACTAGCGGGAGGGTTTACAATGAGCAGTTCTTC.

A few counts support this clonotype. CDR3: CSEGGNGYGYTF. The CDR3 DNA is TGCAGCGAGGGCGGCAACGGCTATGGCTACACCTTC. The J gene is TRBJ1-2, the V gene TRBV29-1; no definite D call. V lost 7 bases, J lost 4 bases, and 13 bases lay in between. The germline V gene has CDR1 SQVTM and CDR2 ANQGSEA. The CDR3 is 12 amino acids.

This clonotype was detected only a few times. This chain links TRBV5-1 with TRBJ1-4; D is possibly TRBD1 (5 bases). The CDR3 has 16 residues. V lost 4 bases to trimming and J lost 7 bases, with 20 bases between them. Germline V gene sequence: CDR1 SGHRS, CDR2 YFSETQ. The CDR3 region has the DNA TGCGCCAGCAGCGGAGCCGGGACGGAGGGCGGTGAAAAACTGTTTTTT. This encodes CASSGAGTEGGEKLFF.

This chain links TRBV30 with TRBJ2-7; 7 nucleotides agree with TRBD2. The germline CDR1 and CDR2 sequences are GTSNPN and SVGIG (reference sequence). The CDR3 is 14 residues long. V was pared by 5 bases and J by 0 bases, with 7 bases of the junction left unmatched. CDR3 in DNA: TGTGCCTGGGCCGGGGCTAGCGGCTCCTACGAGCAGTACTTC. Its translation is CAWAGASGSYEQYF.

The genes are TRBV7-9 and TRBJ2-5, with D unclear. Germline CDR1 SEHNR, CDR2 FQNEAQ (reference sequence). Trimming removed 5 bases at V and 10 bases at J, with 11 bases between. The CDR3 runs to 11 residues. CDR3 bases: TGTGCCAGCAGCCCCAAGGAGCGCCAGTACTTC. Its translation is CASSPKERQYF.

This clonotype was recorded many times. V usage is TRBV10-2 and J usage is TRBJ2-7; 8 bases match TRBD1. The J segment lost 6 bases and the V segment lost 7 bases, leaving 11 bases of the junction unmatched. The CDR3 loop spans 14 amino acids. The germline CDR1 and CDR2 sequences are WSHSY and SAAADI. For the CDR3, the DNA is TGCGCCAGCACTGACAGGGGAAATGACGCCGAGCAGTACTTC. Translating gives CASTDRGNDAEQYF.

Comment on this clonotype: A much bigger clone sits one base away, suggesting this may be a read error. V is TRBV20-1 and J is TRBJ2-7; D remains unclear. The germline V gene has CDR1 DFQATT and CDR2 SNEGSKA (reference sequence). The CDR3 loop spans 13 amino acids. V dropped 6 bases and J dropped 2 bases, with 14 bases sitting between them. The CDR3 reads CSAARTGTYEQYF. DNA of the CDR3: TGCAGTGCCGCCAGGACCGGAACCTACGAGCAGTACTTC.

The table lists this clonotype with a few counts. The chain uses TRBV12-3 or TRBV12-4 and TRBJ2-1; 11 nucleotides match TRBD2. V shed 6 bases and J 7 bases; nucleotides not matched to a gene: 11. CDR3 length: 16 amino acids. CDR3 protein: CASRGDSSGGLNEQFF. The CDR3 region has the DNA TGTGCCAGCAGGGGCGACTCTAGCGGGGGGTTGAATGAGCAGTTCTTC.

The table lists this clonotype with many counts. The CDR3 loop is CATSNWAKGNDNEQFF. CDR3 coding DNA: TGTGCCACCAGTAACTGGGCAAAGGGTAACGACAATGAGCAGTTCTTC. The chain links TRBV24-1 to TRBJ2-1; no definite D call. CDR3 size: 16 residues. V shed 6 bases and J shed 5 bases, with 19 bases lying between them. CDR1 and CDR2 (germline): KGHDR, SFDVKD.

The chain carries TRBV20-1 and TRBJ1-6; TRBD1 is a possible D gene (6 bases). The V gene lost 3 bases and the J gene lost 10 bases, with 16 bases spanning the gap. Germline V lookup: CDR1 DFQATT, CDR2 SNEGSKA (reference sequence). The CDR3 extends over 14 amino acids. This CDR3 reads CSARGGTLGSPLHF. The CDR3 bases are TGCAGTGCTAGGGGGGGCACCCTTGGGTCACCCCTCCACTTT.

The V call is TRBV7-9, the J call TRBJ1-2; 8 nucleotides line up with TRBD1. V trimming: 5 bases; J trimming: 8 bases; junction bases outside the gene matches: 10. CDR1 and CDR2 (germline): SEHNR, FQNEAQ (reference sequence). The CDR3 runs to 14 residues. CDR3 residues: CASSTRTGNGGYTF. CDR3 in DNA: TGTGCCAGCAGCACCCGGACAGGGAACGGGGGCTACACCTTC.

This clonotype has a single count. A read error may explain this, as a much larger clone is one base away. This chain uses TRBV7-6 with TRBJ2-1; TRBD1 matches at 7 bases. Germline assignment: CDR1 SGHVS and CDR2 FNYEAQ. The CDR3 sequence is 13 residues long. CDR3 loop: CASSSSQGNEKFF. The DNA of the CDR3 is TGTGCCAGCAGCTCCTCACAGGGGAATGAGAAGTTCTTC.

This clonotype was counted only a few times. The V gene is TRBV5-1, the J gene TRBJ2-7; weak D call: TRBD2 (6 bases). The V gene lost 5 bases and the J gene lost 1 base, with 13 bases spanning the gap. Germline-derived CDR1 and CDR2 are SGHRS and YFSETQ. The CDR3 length is 14 residues. The CDR3 DNA reads TGCGCCAGCAGTGGCGGGATGGGGTCCTACGAGCAGTACTTC. It encodes CASSGGMGSYEQYF.

The chain employs TRBV3-1 and TRBJ2-6; D is unresolved. This CDR3 has 16 amino acids. Trimming took 1 base from V and 0 from J, leaving 7 bases between them. CDR1 is LGHDT and CDR2 is YNNKEL in the germline V gene (reference sequence). CDR3 sequence reads: CASSQGGPSGANVLTF. The CDR3 DNA reads as TGTGCCAGCAGCCAAGGTGGCCCCTCTGGGGCCAACGTCCTGACTTTC.

With regard to this clonotype: Possible read error: a much larger clone is one base away. The rearrangement joins TRBV9 to TRBJ2-5; D possibly corresponds to TRBD2 (6 bases). The CDR3 sequence is 15 residues long. CDR1 is SGDLS, CDR2 YYNGEE, per germline. Between the trimmed V and J ends, which lost 0 bases and 11 bases, there was a span of 20 bases. CDR3 nucleotides: TGTGCCAGCAGCGTAGCGGGAGAGGGGTACAATGAGCAGTACTTC. Protein: CASSVAGEGYNEQYF.

This clonotype has more than one count but fewer than ten. The gene calls are TRBV5-1 and TRBJ2-3; D perhaps matches TRBD2 (6 bases). The V and J ends lost 1 base and 5 bases respectively, with 17 bases between them. CDR1 is SGHRS and CDR2 is YFSETQ in the germline V gene. The CDR3 spans 16 residues. Here the CDR3 reads CASSLYGGSGGDTQYF. CDR3 DNA sequence: TGCGCCAGCAGCTTGTACGGCGGATCCGGGGGAGATACGCAGTATTTT.